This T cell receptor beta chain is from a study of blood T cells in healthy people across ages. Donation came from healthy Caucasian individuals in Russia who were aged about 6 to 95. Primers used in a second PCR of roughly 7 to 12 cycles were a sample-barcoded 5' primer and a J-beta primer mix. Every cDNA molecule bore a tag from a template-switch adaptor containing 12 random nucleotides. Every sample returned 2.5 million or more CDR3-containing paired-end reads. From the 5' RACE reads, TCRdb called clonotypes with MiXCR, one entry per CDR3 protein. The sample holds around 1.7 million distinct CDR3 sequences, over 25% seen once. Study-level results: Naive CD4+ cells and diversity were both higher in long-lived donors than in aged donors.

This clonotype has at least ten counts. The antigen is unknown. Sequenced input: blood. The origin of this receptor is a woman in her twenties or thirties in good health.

CDR3 nucleotide sequence: TGCAGCATAACAGGCCAAGCTAACTATGGCTACACCTTC. Its protein product is CSITGQANYGYTF. The genes are TRBV29-1 and TRBJ1-2, with a possible D match to TRBD1 (5 bases). V was shortened by 8 bases and J by 0 bases, with 13 bases between the two germline ends. The CDR3 spans 13 residues. Germline V lookup: CDR1 SQVTM, CDR2 ANQGSEA.